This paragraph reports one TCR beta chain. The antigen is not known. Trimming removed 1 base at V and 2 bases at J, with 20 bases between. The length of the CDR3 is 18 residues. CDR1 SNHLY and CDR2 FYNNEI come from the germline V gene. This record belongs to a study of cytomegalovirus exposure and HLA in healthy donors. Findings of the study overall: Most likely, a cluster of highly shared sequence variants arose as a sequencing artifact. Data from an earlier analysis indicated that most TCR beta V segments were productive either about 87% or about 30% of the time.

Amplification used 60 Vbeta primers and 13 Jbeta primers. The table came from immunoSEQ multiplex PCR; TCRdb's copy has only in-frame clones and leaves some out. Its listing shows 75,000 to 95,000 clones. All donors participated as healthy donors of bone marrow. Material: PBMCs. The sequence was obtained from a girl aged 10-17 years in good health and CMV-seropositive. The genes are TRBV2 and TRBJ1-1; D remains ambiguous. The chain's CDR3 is CASSEVLAGYLDNTEAFF. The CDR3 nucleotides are TGTGCCAGCAGTGAAGTGCTAGCGGGCTACCTGGATAACACTGAAGCTTTCTTT.